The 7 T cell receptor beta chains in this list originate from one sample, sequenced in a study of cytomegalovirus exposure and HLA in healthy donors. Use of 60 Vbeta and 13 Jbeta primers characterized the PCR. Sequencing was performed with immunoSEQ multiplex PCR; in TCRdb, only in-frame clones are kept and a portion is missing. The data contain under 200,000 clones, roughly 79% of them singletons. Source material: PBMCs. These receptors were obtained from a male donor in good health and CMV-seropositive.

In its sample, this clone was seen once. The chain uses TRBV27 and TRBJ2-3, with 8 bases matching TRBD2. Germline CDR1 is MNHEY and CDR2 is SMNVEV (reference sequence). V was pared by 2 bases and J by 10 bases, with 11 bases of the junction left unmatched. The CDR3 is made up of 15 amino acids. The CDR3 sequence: CASSLVRGAGDSQYF. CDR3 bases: TGTGCCAGCAGTTTAGTGCGGGGGGCCGGGGATTCGCAGTATTTT.

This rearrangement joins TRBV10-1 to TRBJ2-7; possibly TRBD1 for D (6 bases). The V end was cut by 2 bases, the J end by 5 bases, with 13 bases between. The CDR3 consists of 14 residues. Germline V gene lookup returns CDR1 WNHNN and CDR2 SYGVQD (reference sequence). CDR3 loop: CASSEGGTRHEQYF. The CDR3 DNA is TGCGCCAGCAGTGAGGGGGGCACGAGGCACGAGCAGTACTTC.

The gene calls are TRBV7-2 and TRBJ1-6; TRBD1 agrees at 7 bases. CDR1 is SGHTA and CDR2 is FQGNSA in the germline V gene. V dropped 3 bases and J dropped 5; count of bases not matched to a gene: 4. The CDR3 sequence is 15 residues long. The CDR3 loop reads CASSFDRANNSPLHF. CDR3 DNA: TGTGCCAGCAGCTTCGACAGGGCGAATAATTCACCCCTCCACTTT. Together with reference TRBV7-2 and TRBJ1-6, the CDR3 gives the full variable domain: GAGVSQSPSNKVTEKGKDVELRCDPISGHTALYWYRQSLGQGLEFLIYFQGNSAPDKSGLPSDRFSAERTGGSVSTLTIQRTQQEDSAVYLCASSFDRANNSPLHFGNGTRLTVT.

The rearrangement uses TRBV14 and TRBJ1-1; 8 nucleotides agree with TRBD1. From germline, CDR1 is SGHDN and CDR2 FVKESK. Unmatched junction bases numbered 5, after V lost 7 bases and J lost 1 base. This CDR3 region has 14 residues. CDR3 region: CASIRTGSNTEAFF. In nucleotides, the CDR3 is TGTGCCAGCATCCGGACAGGGTCGAACACTGAAGCTTTCTTT.

DNA of the CDR3: TGTGCCAGCAGTGTCGACAGTAGCAATCAGCCCCAGCATTTT. Translation: CASSVDSSNQPQHF. This chain links TRBV2 with TRBJ1-5, with D possibly matching TRBD1 (5 bases). The CDR3 is 14 amino acids. Germline values: CDR1 SNHLY, CDR2 FYNNEI. V was trimmed by 4 bases and J by 0 bases, leaving 7 bases between them.

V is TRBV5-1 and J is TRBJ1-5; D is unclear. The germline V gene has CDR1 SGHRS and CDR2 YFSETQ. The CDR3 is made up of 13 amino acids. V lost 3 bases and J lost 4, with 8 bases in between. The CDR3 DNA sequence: TGCGCCAGCAGCTCCGGAGGGAATCAGCCCCAGCATTTT. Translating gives CASSSGGNQPQHF. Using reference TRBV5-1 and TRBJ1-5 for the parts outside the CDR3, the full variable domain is KAGVTQTPRYLIKTRGQQVTLSCSPISGHRSVSWYQQTPGQGLQFLFEYFSETQRNKGNFPGRFSGRQFSNSRSEMNVSTLELGDSALYLCASSSGGNQPQHFGDGTRLSIL.

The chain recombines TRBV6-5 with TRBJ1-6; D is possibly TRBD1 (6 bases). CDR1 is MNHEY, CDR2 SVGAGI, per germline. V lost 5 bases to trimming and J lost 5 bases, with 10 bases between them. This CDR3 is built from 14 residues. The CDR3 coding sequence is TGTGCCAGCAGTCCGGGACACCATAATTCACCCCTCCACTTT. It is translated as CASSPGHHNSPLHF.